This T cell receptor (beta chain) appears in the sequencing data of a study of lymphopenia after photon versus proton radiotherapy. About this clone itself: The target antigen is unknown.

TCRdb's table, derived via immunoSEQ multiplex PCR, lists solely in-frame clones and lacks some. The repertoire consists of 53,000 or so clones, with around four fifths occurring once and the leading ten covering approximately 31%. Per the germline V gene, CDR1 is SSHAT and CDR2 is FNYEAQ (reference sequence). V was pared by 2 bases and J by 7 bases, with 32 bases between. This CDR3 is 20 amino acids long. The study's findings and limits: After the lymphocyte nadir, photon-treated repertoires showed oligoclonal expansion, especially of CD8+ Temra cells. Only patients who died were analyzed for survival; proton advantage is unproven.

V usage is TRBV7-7 and J usage is TRBJ1-2; D not certain. Source: peripheral blood, taken from a patient treated with photon-based radiotherapy. This TCR derives from a man in his fifties or sixties with gastric cancer. The CDR3 DNA reads as TGTGCCAGCAGCTTATTTCCAATCACCCGTTTGGGGAGGCGAAGTCCTGGCTACACCTTC. It translates to CASSLFPITRLGRRSPGYTF.